The T cell receptor (beta chain) described here comes from a study of cytotoxic CD8 clonotypes in ibrutinib-treated CLL. As concerns this clone: Its antigen is not identified.

V gave up 6 bases and J gave up 2 bases; unmatched junction bases: 13. Germline V gene data show CDR1 as MDHEN and CDR2 as SYDVKM. The CDR3 is 16 residues long. Target depth was 1 in 200,000 to 1 in 1 million T cells, about 10x per clonotype. Only in-frame clones appear in the TCRdb table, and some are missing; sequencing was by immunoSEQ multiplex PCR. The sample includes some 140,000 clones, around 93% of them seen just once. Whole-study findings and limits: Clonality increased at ibrutinib response, then returned toward baseline at progression. Public clonotypes showed up rarely, and on treatment they shrank or held steady.

This rearrangement joins TRBV28 to TRBJ2-7; 7 bases map to TRBD2. The sequence was obtained from a human donor with chronic lymphocytic leukemia. The sequenced sample was PBMCs, obtained after 12 months of ibrutinib treatment. The CDR3 DNA is TGTGCCAGCAGCCTTCCGGGGGGAGCGGGGACCTACGAGCAGTACTTC. Protein product: CASSLPGGAGTYEQYF.